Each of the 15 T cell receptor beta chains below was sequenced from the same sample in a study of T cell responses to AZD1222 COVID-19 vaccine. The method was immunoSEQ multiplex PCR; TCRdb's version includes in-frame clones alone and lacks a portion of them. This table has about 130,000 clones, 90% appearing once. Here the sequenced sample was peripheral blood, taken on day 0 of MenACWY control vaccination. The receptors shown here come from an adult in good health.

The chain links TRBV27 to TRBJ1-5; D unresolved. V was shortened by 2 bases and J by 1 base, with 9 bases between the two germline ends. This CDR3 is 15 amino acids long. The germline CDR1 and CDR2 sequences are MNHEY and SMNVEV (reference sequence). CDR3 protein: CASSLVGPSNQPQHF. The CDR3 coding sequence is TGTGCCAGCAGTTTAGTAGGGCCCAGCAATCAGCCCCAGCATTTT.

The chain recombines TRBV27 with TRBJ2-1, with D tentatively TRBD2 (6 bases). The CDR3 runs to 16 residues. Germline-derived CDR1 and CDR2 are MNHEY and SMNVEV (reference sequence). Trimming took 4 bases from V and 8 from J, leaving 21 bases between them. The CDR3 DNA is TGTGCCAGCAGTTCCGCCCCAAGCGGAGGGGCCGATGAGCAGTTCTTC. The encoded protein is CASSSAPSGGADEQFF.

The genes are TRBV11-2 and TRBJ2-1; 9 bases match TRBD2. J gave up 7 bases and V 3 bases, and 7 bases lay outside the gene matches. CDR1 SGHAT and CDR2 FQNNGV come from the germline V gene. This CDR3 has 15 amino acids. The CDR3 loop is CASSFHSGGGNEQFF. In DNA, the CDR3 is TGTGCCAGCAGCTTCCATAGCGGGGGAGGAAATGAGCAGTTCTTC. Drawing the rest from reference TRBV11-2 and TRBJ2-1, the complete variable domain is EAGVAQSPRYKIIEKRQSVAFWCNPISGHATLYWYQQILGQGPKLLIQFQNNGVVDDSQLPKDRFSAERLKGVDSTLKIQPAKLEDSAVYLCASSFHSGGGNEQFFGPGTRLTVL.

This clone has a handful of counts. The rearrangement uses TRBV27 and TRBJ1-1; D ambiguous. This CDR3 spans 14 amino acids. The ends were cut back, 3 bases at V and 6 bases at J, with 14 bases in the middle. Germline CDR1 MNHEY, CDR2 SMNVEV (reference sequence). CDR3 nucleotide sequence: TGTGCCAGCAGTTTTGGGCCTTTCTTCGCTGAAGCTTTCTTT. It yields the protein CASSFGPFFAEAFF.

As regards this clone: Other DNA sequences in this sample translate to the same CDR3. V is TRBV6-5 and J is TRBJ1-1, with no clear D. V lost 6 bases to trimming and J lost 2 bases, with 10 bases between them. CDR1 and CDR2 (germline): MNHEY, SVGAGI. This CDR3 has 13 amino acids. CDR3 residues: CASSRGENTEAFF. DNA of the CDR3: TGTGCCAGCAGCAGAGGAGAAAACACTGAAGCTTTCTTT.

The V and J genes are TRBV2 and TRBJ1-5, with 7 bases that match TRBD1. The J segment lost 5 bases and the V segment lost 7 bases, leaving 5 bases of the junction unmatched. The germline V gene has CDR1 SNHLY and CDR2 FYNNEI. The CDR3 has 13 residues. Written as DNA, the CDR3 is TGTGCCAGCAACCGGGACAGCGATCAGCCCCAGCATTTT. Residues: CASNRDSDQPQHF.

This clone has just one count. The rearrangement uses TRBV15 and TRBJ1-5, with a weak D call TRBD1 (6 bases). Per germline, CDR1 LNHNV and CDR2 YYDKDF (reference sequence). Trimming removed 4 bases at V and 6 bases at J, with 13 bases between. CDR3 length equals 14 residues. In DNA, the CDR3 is TGTGCCACCAGCATGTTACAGGGTGGTCAGCCCCAGCATTTT. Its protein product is CATSMLQGGQPQHF.

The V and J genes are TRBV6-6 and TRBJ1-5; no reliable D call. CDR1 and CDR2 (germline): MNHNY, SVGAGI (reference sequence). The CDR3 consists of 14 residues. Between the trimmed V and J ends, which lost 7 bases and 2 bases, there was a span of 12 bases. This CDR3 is CASKVREGNQPQHF. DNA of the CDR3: TGTGCCAGCAAGGTTAGGGAGGGCAATCAGCCCCAGCATTTT.

The CDR3 DNA reads as TGTGCCAGCAGGTCCCAGCAGGGGACCTACGAGCAGTACTTC. Residues: CASRSQQGTYEQYF. The chain recombines TRBV28 with TRBJ2-7, with a tentative D call TRBD1 (6 bases). The V end was cut by 6 bases, the J end by 2 bases, with 14 bases between. The CDR3 runs 14 residues. Germline loops: CDR1 MDHEN, CDR2 SYDVKM. The complete variable domain, with remaining parts taken from reference TRBV28 and TRBJ2-7, reads DVKVTQSSRYLVKRTGEKVFLECVQDMDHENMFWYRQDPGLGLRLIYFSYDVKMKEKGDIPEGYSVSREKKERFSLILESASTNQTSMYLCASRSQQGTYEQYFGPGTRLTVT.

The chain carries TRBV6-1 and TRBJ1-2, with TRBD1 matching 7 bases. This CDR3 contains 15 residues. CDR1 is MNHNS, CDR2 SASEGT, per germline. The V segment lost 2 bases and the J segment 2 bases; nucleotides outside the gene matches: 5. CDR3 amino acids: CASSETPGQNYGYTF. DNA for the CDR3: TGTGCCAGCAGTGAAACGCCGGGACAGAACTATGGCTACACCTTC.

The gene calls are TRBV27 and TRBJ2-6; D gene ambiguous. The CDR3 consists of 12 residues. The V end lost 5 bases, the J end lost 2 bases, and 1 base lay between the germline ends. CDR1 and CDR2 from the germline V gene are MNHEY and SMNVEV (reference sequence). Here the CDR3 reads CASSPGANVLTF. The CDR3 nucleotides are TGTGCCAGCAGTCCTGGGGCCAACGTCCTGACTTTC. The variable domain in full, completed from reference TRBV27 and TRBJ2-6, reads EAQVTQNPRYLITVTGKKLTVTCSQNMNHEYMSWYRQDPGLGLRQIYYSMNVEVTDKGDVPEGYKVSRKEKRNFPLILESPSPNQTSLYFCASSPGANVLTFGAGSRLTVL.

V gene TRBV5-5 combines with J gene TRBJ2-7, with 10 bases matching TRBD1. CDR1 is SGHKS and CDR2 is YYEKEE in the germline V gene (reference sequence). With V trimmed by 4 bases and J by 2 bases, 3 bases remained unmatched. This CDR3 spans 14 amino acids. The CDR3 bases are TGTGCCAGCAGCCCCGGGACAGGGGCCTACGAGCAGTACGTC. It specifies CASSPGTGAYEQYV.

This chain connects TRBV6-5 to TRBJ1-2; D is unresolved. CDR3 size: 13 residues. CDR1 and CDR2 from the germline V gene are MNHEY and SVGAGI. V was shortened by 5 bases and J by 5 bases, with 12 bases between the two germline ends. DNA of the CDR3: TGTGCCAGCAGTCCTTCAGGAGAATATGGCTACACCTTC. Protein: CASSPSGEYGYTF.

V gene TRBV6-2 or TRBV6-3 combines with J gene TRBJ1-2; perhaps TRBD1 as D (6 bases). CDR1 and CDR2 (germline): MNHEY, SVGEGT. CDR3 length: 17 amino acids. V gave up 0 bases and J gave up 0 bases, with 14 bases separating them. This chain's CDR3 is CASSYSGRGFTNYGYTF. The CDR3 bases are TGTGCCAGCAGTTACTCGGGCAGGGGATTCACTAACTATGGCTACACCTTC.

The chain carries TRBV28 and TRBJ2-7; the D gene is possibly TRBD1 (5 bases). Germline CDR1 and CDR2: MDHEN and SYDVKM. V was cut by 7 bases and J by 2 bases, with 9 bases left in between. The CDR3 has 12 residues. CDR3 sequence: CASMAGTYEQYF. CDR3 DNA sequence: TGTGCCAGCATGGCAGGGACCTACGAGCAGTACTTC.